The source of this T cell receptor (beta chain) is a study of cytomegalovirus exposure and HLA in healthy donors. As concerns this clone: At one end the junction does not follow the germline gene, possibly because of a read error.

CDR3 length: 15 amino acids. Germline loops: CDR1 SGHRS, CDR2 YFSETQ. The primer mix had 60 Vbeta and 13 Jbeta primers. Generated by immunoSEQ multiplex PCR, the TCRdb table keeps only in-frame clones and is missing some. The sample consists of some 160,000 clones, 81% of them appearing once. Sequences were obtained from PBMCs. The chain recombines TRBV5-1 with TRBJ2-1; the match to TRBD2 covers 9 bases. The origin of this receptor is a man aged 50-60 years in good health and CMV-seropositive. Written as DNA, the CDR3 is TGCGCCAGCACCTTGACTAGCGGACTCTACAATGAGCAGTTCTTC. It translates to CASTLTSGLYNEQFF.